Listed here are 21 T cell receptor beta chains from one sample, sequenced in a study of monozygotic twins with cystic fibrosis. The method was immunoSEQ multiplex PCR; TCRdb's version includes in-frame clones alone and lacks a portion of them. The top ten clones hold around 1.2% of a sample with roughly 23,000 clones, about 83% of them seen once. The sample comprised blood. The receptors were gathered from a woman aged 25 to 39 with cystic fibrosis.

This clone was counted a single time. The J gene is TRBJ2-1, the V gene TRBV10-3; 8 bases map to TRBD2. The CDR3 totals 16 residues. J gave up 5 bases and V 3 bases, and 9 bases lay outside the gene matches. CDR1 and CDR2 (germline): ENHRY, SYGVKD. CDR3 bases: TGTGCCATCAGTGATCGGGGGGGCCCCCCCCACAATGAGCAGTTCTTC. As protein: CAISDRGGPPHNEQFF.

This clone was counted once. The rearrangement joins TRBV5-1 to TRBJ1-2; D uncertain. Germline lookup yields CDR1 SGHRS and CDR2 YFSETQ. This CDR3 is built from 16 residues. V was pared by 4 bases and J by 6 bases, with 22 bases between. The CDR3 DNA reads TGCGCCAGCAGCCGGACCCGGGGAGGGAACGGGGATGGCTACACCTTC. It yields the protein CASSRTRGGNGDGYTF.

This clone turned up a few times. V usage is TRBV12-5 and J usage is TRBJ1-1, with TRBD1 identical over 9 bases. Germline values: CDR1 LGHNT, CDR2 FRNRAP. With 1 base clipped from V and 10 bases from J, the junction kept 10 bases outside the gene matches. This CDR3 has 15 amino acids. In nucleotides, the CDR3 is TGTGCTAGTGGTTTGGCTGTCGGGACAGGGTATACAGCTTTCTTT. Translation gives CASGLAVGTGYTAFF.

The CDR3 is CASSLGGPADGYTF. CDR3 sequence (DNA): TGTGCCAGCAGCTTGGGGGGGCCGGCGGATGGCTACACCTTC. This rearrangement joins TRBV5-4 to TRBJ1-2; D perhaps matches TRBD1 (6 bases). V lost 0 bases, J lost 6 bases, and 12 bases lay in between. The CDR3 spans 14 residues. Germline CDR1 reads SGHNT; CDR2 reads YYREEE (reference sequence).

The chain has TRBV11-2 and TRBJ2-7; tentatively, D is TRBD2 (5 bases). Trimming shortened V by 5 bases and J by 2 bases, and 7 bases separated the two germline ends. The germline CDR1 and CDR2 sequences are SGHAT and FQNNGV. This CDR3 region has 12 residues. The CDR3 coding sequence is TGTGCCAGCAGCCCGGGGACCTACGAGCAGTACTTC. Protein product: CASSPGTYEQYF.

This rearrangement joins TRBV4-3 to TRBJ1-2; no definite D call. The CDR3 sequence is 14 residues long. The V end was cut by 0 bases, the J end by 5 bases, with 10 bases between. CDR1 and CDR2 (germline): LGHNA, YSLEER. This chain's CDR3 is CASSQDKGWYGYTF. The CDR3 DNA sequence: TGCGCCAGCAGCCAAGATAAAGGGTGGTATGGCTACACCTTC.

This clone was counted once. The chain is built from TRBV6-5 and TRBJ2-7; D remains unclear. There are 13 residues in the CDR3. Germline lookup yields CDR1 MNHEY and CDR2 SVGAGI. Trimming took 6 bases from V and 3 from J, leaving 12 bases between them. DNA of the CDR3: TGTGCCAGCAGCCGATGGTCGGGCTACGAGCAGTACTTC. It translates to CASSRWSGYEQYF.

The chain links TRBV6-5 to TRBJ2-7; D is unclear. This CDR3 is 13 amino acids long. V dropped 5 bases and J dropped 5 bases, with 13 bases sitting between them. The V gene's germline CDR1 is MNHEY and CDR2 SVGAGI. CDR3 loop: CASSPGTRNEQYF. The CDR3 nucleotides are TGTGCCAGCAGTCCTGGTACACGGAACGAGCAGTACTTC.

Of note for this clone: A read error may account for a junction end that differs from germline. For the CDR3, the DNA is TGTGCCAGCAGTCTATCGCTAGGGACAGATACGCAGTATTTT. It specifies CASSLSLGTDTQYF. The chain is built from TRBV27 and TRBJ2-3; D gene unclear. This CDR3 comprises 14 residues. Germline V lookup: CDR1 MNHEY, CDR2 SMNVEV (reference sequence).

The rearrangement uses TRBV5-4 and TRBJ1-2, with 7 positions matching TRBD1. CDR1 and CDR2 from the germline V gene are SGHNT and YYREEE (reference sequence). This CDR3 is 13 amino acids long. With 0 bases clipped from V and 4 bases from J, the junction kept 0 bases outside the gene matches. The CDR3 DNA sequence: TGTGCCAGCAGCTTGGCAGGGGGCTATGGCTACACCTTC. It yields the protein CASSLAGGYGYTF. Full variable domain (outside the CDR3, taken from reference TRBV5-4 and TRBJ1-2): ETGVTQSPTHLIKTRGQQVTLRCSSQSGHNTVSWYQQALGQGPQFIFQYYREEENGRGNFPPRFSGLQFPNYSSELNVNALELDDSALYLCASSLAGGYGYTFGSGTRLTVV.

The CDR3 spells CASSLGTVYYGYTF. The CDR3 DNA reads TGTGCCAGCAGCTTGGGGACAGTGTACTATGGCTACACCTTC. V and J are TRBV5-6 and TRBJ1-2; tentative D call: TRBD1 (6 bases). V lost 0 bases and J 3 bases, leaving 9 bases between the germline ends. Germline-derived CDR1 and CDR2 are SGHDT and YYEEEE. The CDR3 runs 14 residues.

The rearrangement links TRBV7-6 to TRBJ2-7; no reliable D call. Germline-derived CDR1 and CDR2 are SGHVS and FNYEAQ. The CDR3 length is 13 residues. V lost 2 bases, J lost 5 bases, and 10 bases lay in between. The CDR3 is CASSLRRPDEQYF. The CDR3 DNA sequence: TGTGCCAGCAGCTTAAGGCGGCCGGACGAGCAGTACTTC.

The chain combines TRBV10-2 with TRBJ1-5; perhaps TRBD1 as D (6 bases). Trimming left V 3 bases short and J 0 bases short, with 12 bases between. Germline CDR1 is WSHSY and CDR2 is SAAADI. The CDR3 extends over 16 amino acids. The CDR3 loop is CASSDGRGFSNQPQHF. DNA for the CDR3: TGCGCCAGCAGTGATGGAAGGGGGTTTAGCAATCAGCCCCAGCATTTT.

V usage is TRBV5-3 and J usage is TRBJ2-3; D is undetermined. TRBV5-3 is an open reading frame, and its role is uncertain. The CDR3 is made up of 12 amino acids. V lost 3 bases and J lost 4, with 6 bases in between. CDR3 protein: CARSYLADTQYF. CDR3 in DNA: TGTGCCAGAAGCTATCTAGCAGATACGCAGTATTTT.

The chain combines TRBV4-3 with TRBJ1-3; D is unresolved. V lost 8 bases, J lost 3 bases, and 5 bases lay in between. Per the germline V gene, CDR1 is LGHNA and CDR2 is YSLEER. The CDR3 is 11 amino acids. Here the CDR3 reads CASGNGNTIYF. The CDR3 DNA is TGCGCCAGCGGAAATGGAAACACCATATATTTT.

The CDR3 loop is CAWSLQGGQPQHF. The CDR3 nucleotides are TGTGCCTGGAGTTTACAGGGTGGCCAGCCCCAGCATTTT. The chain combines TRBV30 with TRBJ1-5, with a weak D call TRBD1 (6 bases). Per the germline V gene, CDR1 is GTSNPN and CDR2 is SVGIG (reference sequence). The V gene lost 2 bases and the J gene lost 7 bases, with 12 bases spanning the gap. The CDR3 sequence is 13 residues long.

V gene TRBV5-4 combines with J gene TRBJ2-3, with D possibly TRBD2 on 5 matching bases. Trimming took 6 bases from V and 8 from J, leaving 22 bases between them. The V gene's germline CDR1 is SGHNT and CDR2 YYREEE (reference sequence). CDR3 length: 15 amino acids. The CDR3 DNA follows: TGTGCCAGCACCGCCGGACTCCATTCCGAGGGTACGCAGTATTTT. It yields the protein CASTAGLHSEGTQYF.

The gene calls are TRBV10-3 and TRBJ2-2; D gene uncertain. V lost 10 bases and J lost 4, with 10 bases in between. Per germline, CDR1 ENHRY and CDR2 SYGVKD. This CDR3 has 12 residues. DNA of the CDR3: TGTGCCACCCTCACCGCCACCGGGGAGCTGTTTTTT. Translation gives CATLTATGELFF.

The chain has TRBV13 and TRBJ2-1, with D hard to call. Deletions cut 4 bases from V and 0 bases from J, with 10 bases between. The germline CDR1 and CDR2 sequences are PRHDT and FYEKMQ (reference sequence). This CDR3 region has 15 residues. The CDR3 reads CASSSGRSSYNEQFF. The CDR3 DNA follows: TGTGCCAGCAGCTCCGGACGTAGCTCCTACAATGAGCAGTTCTTC.

This sequence joins TRBV7-9 and TRBJ2-5; the D call may be TRBD1 or TRBD2 (5 bases each). Trimming pared 6 bases from V and 4 bases from J, leaving 15 bases between. The length of the CDR3 is 14 residues. CDR1 and CDR2 (germline): SEHNR, FQNEAQ (reference sequence). The chain's CDR3 is CASRHGALTETQYF. The CDR3 bases are TGTGCCAGCAGACACGGGGCACTCACAGAGACCCAGTACTTC.

The chain joins TRBV15 to TRBJ2-1, with a weak D call TRBD2 (6 bases). V shed 0 bases and J shed 15 bases, with 18 bases lying between them. The CDR3 is made up of 14 amino acids. The germline CDR1 and CDR2 sequences are LNHNV and YYDKDF (reference sequence). CDR3 protein: CATSREIGLGRGFF. CDR3 in DNA: TGTGCCACCAGCAGAGAAATAGGTTTGGGGCGGGGGTTCTTC.